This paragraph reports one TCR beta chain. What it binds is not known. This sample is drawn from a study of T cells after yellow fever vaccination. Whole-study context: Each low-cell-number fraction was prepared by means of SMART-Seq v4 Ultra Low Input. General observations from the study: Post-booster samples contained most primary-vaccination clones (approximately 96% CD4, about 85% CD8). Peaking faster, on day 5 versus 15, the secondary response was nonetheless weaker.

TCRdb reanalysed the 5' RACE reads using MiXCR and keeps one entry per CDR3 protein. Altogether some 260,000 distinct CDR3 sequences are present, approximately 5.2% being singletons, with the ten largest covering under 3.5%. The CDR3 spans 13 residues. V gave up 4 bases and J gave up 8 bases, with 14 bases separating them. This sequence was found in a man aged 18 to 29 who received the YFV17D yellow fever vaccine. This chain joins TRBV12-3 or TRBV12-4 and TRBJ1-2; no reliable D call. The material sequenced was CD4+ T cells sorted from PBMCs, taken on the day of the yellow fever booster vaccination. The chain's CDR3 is CASSSGLQRGYTF. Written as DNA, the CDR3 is TGTGCCAGCAGTTCGGGCCTCCAGAGAGGCTACACCTTC.